The 23 T cell receptor beta chains reported below all come from one sample, sequenced in a study of shared clonotypes between healthy human individuals. Here immunoSEQ multiplex PCR was the method, and the copy in TCRdb shows in-frame clones only, minus some. The data hold about 1,800,000 clones, with about 95% observed a single time. Positive CCR7 selection of CD45RO-negative cells yielded the naive CD8 cells, and terminally differentiated effector memory CD45RA+ cells were excluded. Sequenced sample: naive CD8+ T cells sorted from blood. These TCRs come from a man younger than 30 in good health.

The chain employs TRBV11-2 and TRBJ1-2; D uncertain. In germline, CDR1 is SGHAT, CDR2 FQNNGV. Trimming took 1 base from V and 4 from J, leaving 10 bases between them. The CDR3 runs 14 residues. The CDR3: CASSLVSSFYGYTF. The DNA for the CDR3 is TGTGCCAGCAGCTTAGTATCCAGCTTCTATGGCTACACCTTC.

This clone was found once. V is TRBV28 and J is TRBJ2-7; D possibly corresponds to TRBD2 (6 bases). V lost 8 bases and J lost 7, with 21 bases in between. CDR1 and CDR2 from the germline V gene are MDHEN and SYDVKM. This CDR3 has 14 residues. The CDR3 region has the DNA TGTGCCAGCGATGGAGGGGCCGCCCGTGGGGAGCAGTACTTC. It yields the protein CASDGGAARGEQYF.

The chain links TRBV10-3 to TRBJ2-1; TRBD2 matches at 9 bases. Trimming cost V 2 bases and J 0 bases; bases outside gene matches: 2. This CDR3 has 16 amino acids. Per the germline V gene, CDR1 is ENHRY and CDR2 is SYGVKD. CDR3 nucleotide sequence: TGTGCCATCAGTGAGCAAGCGGGAGGCTCCTACAATGAGCAGTTCTTC. It specifies CAISEQAGGSYNEQFF.

The CDR3 protein is CASSLAYGTGAYEQYF. The CDR3 DNA reads TGTGCCAGCAGCTTAGCGTATGGGACAGGGGCCTACGAGCAGTACTTC. This sequence joins TRBV7-2 and TRBJ2-7; 10 bases fit TRBD1. Germline-derived CDR1 and CDR2 are SGHTA and FQGNSA. With 0 bases clipped from V and 2 bases from J, the junction kept 4 bases outside the gene matches. The CDR3 is 16 residues long.

The genes are TRBV5-6 and TRBJ2-5; D perhaps matches TRBD1 (6 bases). The CDR3 consists of 14 residues. V gave up 3 bases and J gave up 7 bases, with 16 bases separating them. CDR1 is SGHDT and CDR2 is YYEEEE in the germline V gene. CDR3 sequence (DNA): TGTGCCAGCAGCTCGGACAGCCTTGGTGGGACCCAGTACTTC. Translation gives CASSSDSLGGTQYF.

The rearrangement joins TRBV21-1 to TRBJ2-3; the table gives TRBD2 as D, unverified against the DNA. TRBV21-1 is labeled a pseudogene. The CDR3 spans 18 residues. Written as DNA, the CDR3 is TGTGCCAGCAGCAAAGGGATACTACCGAAAGCGACCACAGATACGCAGTATTTT. It specifies CASSKGILPKATTDTQYF.

The chain combines TRBV19 with TRBJ1-2; D remains unclear. This CDR3 is built from 14 residues. V was clipped by 3 bases and J by 13 bases, with 21 bases between them. Germline values: CDR1 LNHDA, CDR2 SQIVND (reference sequence). CDR3 sequence: CASSIPGRSREGTF. DNA for the CDR3: TGTGCCAGTAGTATTCCCGGACGATCAAGGGAGGGCACCTTC.

The chain recombines TRBV6-5 with TRBJ2-1; 7 positions agree with TRBD2. The CDR3 covers 15 residues. Unmatched junction bases numbered 9, after V lost 6 bases and J lost 4 bases. Germline V gene sequence: CDR1 MNHEY, CDR2 SVGAGI. The CDR3 nucleotides are TGTGCCAGCAGCCCGACTAGCATTAGTTACAATGAGCAGTTCTTC. Translation gives CASSPTSISYNEQFF.

As DNA, the CDR3 is TGTGCCAGCAGCCCGACCCAGGGAAGCACAGATACGCAGTATTTT. Translation gives CASSPTQGSTDTQYF. The chain carries TRBV6-5 and TRBJ2-3, with a possible D match to TRBD1 (5 bases). CDR1 and CDR2 (germline): MNHEY, SVGAGI. CDR3 length: 15 residues. Between the trimmed V and J ends, which lost 6 bases and 0 bases, there was a span of 13 bases.

This chain joins TRBV5-6 and TRBJ2-7; the D is unclear. The CDR3 has 13 residues. V lost 3 bases to trimming and J lost 4 bases, with 11 bases between them. Germline CDR1 is SGHDT and CDR2 is YYEEEE. CDR3 in amino acids: CASSYGHVYEQYF. The DNA of the CDR3 is TGTGCCAGCAGCTACGGTCACGTGTACGAGCAGTACTTC.

The genes are TRBV10-2 and TRBJ1-1, with TRBD1 matching 11 bases. Germline trimming cut 3 bases from V and 6 bases from J; bases unmatched to any gene: 18. This CDR3 region has 19 residues. Germline lookup yields CDR1 WSHSY and CDR2 SAAADI. CDR3 in amino acids: CASSDPGTGGSFGIAEAFF. CDR3 nucleotide sequence: TGCGCCAGCAGTGATCCGGGGACAGGGGGGAGTTTCGGGATCGCTGAAGCTTTCTTT.

This clone occurred once. The chain carries TRBV18 and TRBJ2-5, with TRBD2 matching 10 bases. In germline, CDR1 is KGHSH, CDR2 LQKENI. J lost 13 bases, V lost 4 bases, and 9 bases had no gene match. The CDR3 covers 13 residues. The CDR3 sequence: CASSLASGRAPYF. Written as DNA, the CDR3 is TGTGCCAGCTCACTGGCTAGCGGGAGAGCTCCGTACTTC.

This clone has a single count. Within the sample, other DNA sequences also encode this same CDR3. This chain uses TRBV6-5 with TRBJ1-2, with unresolved D. There are 13 residues in the CDR3. Per the germline V gene, CDR1 is MNHEY and CDR2 is SVGAGI. Deletions cut 0 bases from V and 4 bases from J, with 6 bases between. CDR3: CASSYSGSYGYTF. In DNA, the CDR3 is TGTGCCAGCAGTTACTCCGGGTCCTATGGCTACACCTTC.

This chain uses TRBV19 with TRBJ2-5; D not resolved. CDR1 and CDR2 from the germline V gene are LNHDA and SQIVND (reference sequence). V gave up 4 bases and J gave up 0 bases, with 15 bases separating them. The length of the CDR3 is 16 residues. CDR3 sequence (DNA): TGTGCCAGTAGTAACTGGACGGTACCTTACCAAGAGACCCAGTACTTC. Translation: CASSNWTVPYQETQYF.

A single count supports this clone. J is TRBJ1-2 and V is TRBV5-6; no reliable D call. The CDR3 is 13 amino acids. V was clipped by 1 base and J by 2 bases, with 6 bases between them. CDR1 is SGHDT and CDR2 is YYEEEE in the germline V gene. The CDR3 reads CASSLSANYGYTF. The CDR3 DNA sequence: TGTGCCAGCAGCTTGTCGGCGAACTATGGCTACACCTTC.

The chain carries TRBV28 and TRBJ1-2; 8 bases match TRBD1. Germline V lookup: CDR1 MDHEN, CDR2 SYDVKM. The junction had 7 bases not matched to a gene; V was cut back by 2 bases and J by 8 bases. The CDR3 loop spans 14 amino acids. The CDR3 DNA is TGTGCCAGCAGTTTAGTCCAGGGGGCTGAAGGCTACACCTTC. Translating gives CASSLVQGAEGYTF.

In regard to this clone: At the DNA level, this CDR3 is encoded by other sequences in the same sample as well. The rearrangement joins TRBV4-3 to TRBJ2-7; D tentatively reads TRBD1 or TRBD2 (5 bases each). The germline V gene has CDR1 LGHNA and CDR2 YSLEER. There are 11 residues in the CDR3. The V and J ends lost 4 bases and 4 bases respectively, with 5 bases between them. As DNA, the CDR3 is TGCGCCAGCAGCCGGGGGTACGAGCAGTACTTC. Translating gives CASSRGYEQYF.

This chain joins TRBV7-9 and TRBJ2-7; tentatively, D is TRBD1 or TRBD2 (5 bases each). With 5 bases removed from V and 6 bases from J, the gap between germline ends came to 14 bases. The CDR3 spans 13 residues. Germline-derived CDR1 and CDR2 are SEHNR and FQNEAQ (reference sequence). CDR3 nucleotide sequence: TGTGCCAGCAGCCCCGGGACGTCGCGCGAGCAGTACTTC. Translating gives CASSPGTSREQYF.

This chain joins TRBV19 and TRBJ2-7, with 10 bases lining up with TRBD2. CDR1 and CDR2 from the germline V gene are LNHDA and SQIVND (reference sequence). The CDR3 runs to 15 residues. J lost 3 bases, V lost 1 base, and 3 bases had no gene match. CDR3 bases: TGTGCCAGTAGTATAGTCTCTAGCGGGAGCTACGAGCAGTACTTC. It yields the protein CASSIVSSGSYEQYF.

This chain uses TRBV2 with TRBJ2-2; maybe TRBD2 (6 bases). V was trimmed by 2 bases and J by 6 bases, leaving 10 bases between them. From germline, CDR1 is SNHLY and CDR2 FYNNEI. There are 14 residues in the CDR3. CDR3 sequence: CASSESGGPGELFF. The CDR3 nucleotides are TGTGCCAGCAGTGAAAGTGGAGGGCCCGGGGAGCTGTTTTTT.

This chain connects TRBV7-2 to TRBJ2-2; D is uncertain. Germline lookup yields CDR1 SGHTA and CDR2 FQGNSA. The CDR3 is 16 amino acids. V lost 5 bases and J 1 base, leaving 14 bases between the germline ends. CDR3 loop: CASSDSTYRNTGELFF. The DNA of the CDR3 is TGTGCCAGCAGCGATAGCACGTACCGGAACACCGGGGAGCTGTTTTTT.

The V call is TRBV6-1, the J call TRBJ2-1; TRBD2 matches at 7 bases. Germline CDR1 is MNHNS and CDR2 is SASEGT. The CDR3 loop spans 15 amino acids. Germline trimming cut 8 bases from V and 0 bases from J; bases unmatched to any gene: 7. The CDR3 DNA reads TGTGCCAGCGGTCAGGAGCGGGGCTCCTACAATGAGCAGTTCTTC. Translation: CASGQERGSYNEQFF.

This sequence joins TRBV28 and TRBJ1-2; 9 nucleotides agree with TRBD1. This CDR3 has 16 residues. Germline CDR1 is MDHEN and CDR2 is SYDVKM. J gave up 4 bases and V 5 bases, and 11 bases lay outside the gene matches. CDR3 in amino acids: CASSVPSGTGIYGYTF. The CDR3, as DNA: TGTGCCAGCAGTGTCCCATCCGGGACAGGGATCTATGGCTACACCTTC.